The 19 T cell receptor beta chains below all came from one sample that was sequenced in a study of blood T cells in healthy people across ages. A second roughly 6 to 11 cycle PCR used barcoded and J-beta primers. TCRdb processed the 5' RACE reads anew with MiXCR; each CDR3 protein has one entry. This sample has roughly 650,000 distinct CDR3 sequences; about 34% occur once, and the top ten carry about 16%. What was sequenced was blood. The receptors derive from a woman older than 75 in good health.

This clonotype was observed a few times. A much larger clone sits a single nucleotide away, making a read error possible. The chain joins TRBV4-1 to TRBJ2-1; 8 positions agree with TRBD2. Matching the DNA end better, TRBJ2-7 makes the J call doubtful. Germline CDR1 reads MGHRA; CDR2 reads YSYEKL. This CDR3 comprises 15 residues. This CDR3 reads CASSPTGGRYNEQYF. The CDR3 DNA reads as TGCGCCAGCAGCCCTACGGGGGGGCGATACAATGAGCAGTACTTC.

The V call is TRBV5-5, the J call TRBJ2-4; D possibly uses TRBD1 or TRBD2 (5 bases each). Trimming removed 3 bases at V and 15 bases at J, with 25 bases between. CDR1 and CDR2 from the germline V gene are SGHKS and YYEKEE (reference sequence). This CDR3 is built from 15 residues. CDR3 nucleotides: TGTGCCAGCAGCTCGTCAGGGACGACTGCTAGAGAGCGGTACTTC. Protein product: CASSSSGTTARERYF.

With respect to this clonotype: This may arise from a read error, as a much more abundant clone is one base away. The rearrangement links TRBV7-3 to TRBJ2-5; D remains ambiguous. The V end lost 1 base, the J end lost 11 bases, and 17 bases lay between the germline ends. The germline gives CDR1 SGHTA, CDR2 FQGTGA. CDR3 length: 14 amino acids. The CDR3 nucleotides read TGTGCCAGCAGCTTAAATGCCGCACAGAATGAGCAGTACTTC. It specifies CASSLNAAQNEQYF.

V is TRBV7-2 and J is TRBJ1-1; no clear D. The CDR3 is 15 residues long. Germline V gene lookup returns CDR1 SGHTA and CDR2 FQGNSA. V lost 1 base and J lost 4, with 13 bases in between. CDR3 loop: CASSLGSPRSTEAFF. The CDR3 region has the DNA TGTGCCAGCAGCTTAGGGTCCCCGAGGAGCACTGAAGCTTTCTTT.

This clonotype was detected many times. The CDR3: CASSQTQGSYEQYF. The CDR3 DNA is TGCGCCAGCAGCCAAACACAGGGATCCTACGAGCAGTACTTC. This rearrangement joins TRBV4-1 to TRBJ2-7, with D possibly being TRBD1 (6 bases). Deletions cut 2 bases from V and 1 base from J, with 9 bases between. The CDR3 consists of 14 residues. CDR1 is MGHRA and CDR2 is YSYEKL in the germline V gene.

The sample holds a few counts of this clonotype. The chain combines TRBV10-2 with TRBJ2-2; 10 bases are shared with TRBD1. The V gene end was trimmed by 6 bases and the J gene end by 4 bases; junction bases not matched to a gene: 5. This CDR3 has 15 amino acids. Germline V gene sequence: CDR1 WSHSY, CDR2 SAAADI. This chain's CDR3 is CASRGTGAFTGELFF. The CDR3, as DNA: TGCGCCAGCAGGGGGACAGGGGCGTTCACCGGGGAGCTGTTTTTT.

This clonotype was seen at least ten times. This chain links TRBV4-1 with TRBJ2-1; D gene unclear. This CDR3 region has 12 residues. Germline V gives CDR1 MGHRA, CDR2 YSYEKL. Trimming took off 4 bases at V and 10 bases at J, with 11 bases between the two ends. The CDR3 DNA sequence: TGCGCCAGCAGCCCGCTTGTGGGGGAGCAGTTCTTC. Its translation is CASSPLVGEQFF.

This clonotype was detected many times. A read error may produce the germline difference seen at one junction end. The genes are TRBV5-1 and TRBJ2-1; D gene uncertain. Germline CDR1 SGHRS, CDR2 YFSETQ. This CDR3 has 15 residues. The CDR3 DNA reads as TGTGCCAGCAGCTTAGATCGGAGCTCCTACAATGAGCAGTTCTTC. It specifies CASSLDRSSYNEQFF.

In its sample, this clonotype was seen many times. One end of the junction fails to match germline, which may point to a read error. The rearrangement uses TRBV2 and TRBJ2-7, with TRBD1 matching 7 bases. Germline V gene data show CDR1 as SNHLY and CDR2 as FYNNEI. This CDR3 is built from 14 residues. CDR3 region: CASNEQQGVYEQYF. CDR3 sequence (DNA): TGTGCCAGCAATGAACAGCAGGGGGTCTACGAGCAGTACTTC.

This clonotype appeared many times. The chain has TRBV29-1 and TRBJ2-7, with a possible D match to TRBD1 (5 bases). The V end was cut by 4 bases, the J end by 2 bases, with 18 bases between. Per germline, CDR1 SQVTM and CDR2 ANQGSEA. CDR3 size: 15 residues. CDR3 DNA: TGCAGCGTTGGTGCGGACACTCGATACCCCTACGAGCAGTACTTC. Translation gives CSVGADTRYPYEQYF.

This clonotype showed up many times. The genes are TRBV15 and TRBJ2-1; 10 bases are shared with TRBD2. V was clipped by 3 bases and J by 13 bases; unmatched bases: 3. Germline V lookup: CDR1 LNHNV, CDR2 YYDKDF (reference sequence). This CDR3 comprises 12 residues. The CDR3: CATSSSGGPQFF. In nucleotides, the CDR3 is TGTGCCACCAGCAGTAGCGGGGGGCCCCAGTTCTTC.

Comments on this clonotype: This clone may be a read error of a much larger clone one base away. The genes are TRBV20-1 and TRBJ2-3; 8 positions agree with TRBD1. Germline trimming cut 3 bases from V and 2 bases from J; bases unmatched to any gene: 4. CDR1 and CDR2 from the germline V gene are DFQATT and SNEGSKA (reference sequence). The CDR3 extends over 14 amino acids. The CDR3: CSASAGQVTDTQYF. In nucleotides, the CDR3 is TGCAGTGCTAGTGCGGGACAGGTCACAGATACGCAGTATTTT.

The gene calls are TRBV6-5 and TRBJ2-5; 9 nucleotides match TRBD1. The J call is uncertain, as TRBJ2-7 better fits the DNA end. The CDR3 extends over 18 amino acids. Germline assignment: CDR1 MNHEY and CDR2 SVGAGI. The chain's CDR3 is CASSYSNPRQGGLYEQYF. In DNA, the CDR3 is TGTGCCAGCAGTTACTCGAACCCGAGACAGGGGGGACTCTACGAGCAGTACTTC.

This clonotype was counted only a few times. DNA of the CDR3: TGTGCCAGCAGTCGGGACCGCAAGGCGGGCTACACCTTC. This encodes CASSRDRKAGYTF. This chain links TRBV6-6 with TRBJ1-2, with D perhaps matching TRBD1 (5 bases). Germline V gene sequence: CDR1 MNHNY, CDR2 SVGAGI (reference sequence). Trimming pared 5 bases from V and 8 bases from J, leaving 15 bases between. The CDR3 covers 13 residues.

This clonotype was seen more than once but under ten times. A much larger clone sits a single nucleotide away, making a read error possible. This chain connects TRBV7-6 to TRBJ2-1; 10 positions agree with TRBD2. Germline lookup yields CDR1 SGHVS and CDR2 FNYEAQ. The CDR3 covers 15 residues. The CDR3 region has the DNA TGTGCCAGCAGCGTTAGCGGGGGGCTGTACAGTGAGCAGTTCTTC. Its protein is CASSVSGGLYSEQFF.

The chain couples TRBV4-3 to TRBJ1-4; tentative D call: TRBD1 (5 bases). The CDR3 extends over 17 amino acids. Trimming stripped 0 bases from V and 6 bases from J, with 17 bases between. Germline CDR1 LGHNA, CDR2 YSLEER. The CDR3 loop reads CASSQDMVRDHDEKLFF. CDR3 nucleotides: TGCGCCAGCAGCCAAGATATGGTCAGGGACCATGATGAAAAACTGTTTTTT.

This rearrangement joins TRBV14 to TRBJ2-3, with D unclear. CDR3 length: 12 amino acids. CDR1 SGHDN and CDR2 FVKESK come from the germline V gene. Trimming took 2 bases from V and 7 from J, leaving 7 bases between them. The CDR3 loop reads CASSQSGHTQYF. The CDR3 DNA reads TGTGCCAGCAGCCAATCCGGACATACGCAGTATTTT.

Concerning this clonotype: This could be a read error, since a much larger clone is one nucleotide away. V is TRBV5-1 and J is TRBJ2-7, with a tentative D call TRBD2 (7 bases). The germline V gene has CDR1 SGHRS and CDR2 YFSETQ. Deletions cut 4 bases from V and 5 bases from J, with 19 bases between. CDR3 size: 15 residues. The CDR3, as DNA: TGCGCCAGCAGCAGGGAAACAGGGAGGGGCCACGAGCAGTACTTC. The encoded protein is CASSRETGRGHEQYF.

This clonotype was seen at least ten times. The rearrangement joins TRBV2 to TRBJ2-7; 7 nucleotides match TRBD1. The CDR3 consists of 13 residues. Trimming removed 3 bases from V and 3 bases from J; junction bases left unmatched: 2. The germline V gene has CDR1 SNHLY and CDR2 FYNNEI. CDR3 DNA sequence: TGTGCCAGCAGTGAGGGGACAGACTACGAGCAGTACTTC. Translated: CASSEGTDYEQYF.